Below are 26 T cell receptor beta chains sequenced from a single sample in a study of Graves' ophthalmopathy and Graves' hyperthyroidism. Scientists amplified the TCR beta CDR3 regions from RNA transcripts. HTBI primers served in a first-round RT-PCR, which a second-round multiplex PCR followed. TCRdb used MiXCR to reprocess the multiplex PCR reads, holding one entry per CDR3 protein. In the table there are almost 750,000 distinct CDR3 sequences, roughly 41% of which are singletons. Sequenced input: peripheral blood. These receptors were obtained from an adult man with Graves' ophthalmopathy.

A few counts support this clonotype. CDR3 loop: CASSQIGTGELFF. CDR3 DNA: TGTGCCAGCAGCCAGATTGGGACCGGGGAGCTGTTTTTT. V gene TRBV7-3 combines with J gene TRBJ2-2; D unclear. From germline, CDR1 is SGHTA and CDR2 FQGTGA. The CDR3 covers 13 residues. V gave up 5 bases and J gave up 5 bases, with 9 bases separating them. Full variable domain (missing parts from reference TRBV7-3 and TRBJ2-2): GAGVSQTPSNKVTEKGKYVELRCDPISGHTALYWYRQSLGQGPEFLIYFQGTGAADDSGLPNDRFFAVRPEGSVSTLKIQRTERGDSAVYLCASSQIGTGELFFGEGSRLTVL.

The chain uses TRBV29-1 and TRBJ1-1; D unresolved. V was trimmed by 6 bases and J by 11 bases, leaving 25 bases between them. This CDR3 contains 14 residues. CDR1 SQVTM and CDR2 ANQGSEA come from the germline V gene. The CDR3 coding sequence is TGCAGCGTCCGAGCCCGGAGTCACGGTGATGGGGCTTTCTTT. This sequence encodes CSVRARSHGDGAFF.

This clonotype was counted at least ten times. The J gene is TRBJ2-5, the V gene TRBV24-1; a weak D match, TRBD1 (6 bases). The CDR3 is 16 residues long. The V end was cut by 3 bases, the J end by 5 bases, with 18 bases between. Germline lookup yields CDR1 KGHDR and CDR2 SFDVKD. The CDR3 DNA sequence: TGTGCCACCAGTGATCCTGGGGGCGGACGCAGGGAGACCCAGTACTTC. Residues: CATSDPGGGRRETQYF.

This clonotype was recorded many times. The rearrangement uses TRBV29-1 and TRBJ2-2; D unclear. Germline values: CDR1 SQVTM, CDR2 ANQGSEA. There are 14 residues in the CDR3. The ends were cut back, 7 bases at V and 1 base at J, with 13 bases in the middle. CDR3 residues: CSAERDGNTGELFF. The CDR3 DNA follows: TGCAGCGCGGAACGAGACGGGAACACCGGGGAGCTGTTTTTT.

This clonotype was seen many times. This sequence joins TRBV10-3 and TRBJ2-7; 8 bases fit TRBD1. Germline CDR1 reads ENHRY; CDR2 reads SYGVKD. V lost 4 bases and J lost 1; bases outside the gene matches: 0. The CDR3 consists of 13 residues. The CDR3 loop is CAISGTGSYEQYF. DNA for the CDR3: TGTGCCATCAGTGGGACAGGGTCCTACGAGCAGTACTTC.

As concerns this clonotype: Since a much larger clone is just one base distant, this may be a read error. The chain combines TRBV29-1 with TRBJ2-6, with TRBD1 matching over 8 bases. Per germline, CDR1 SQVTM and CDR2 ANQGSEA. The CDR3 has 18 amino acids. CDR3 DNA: TGCAGCGTTGAGGTCTCGGGACAGGAGATGGTGGGGGCCAACGTCCTGGCTTTC. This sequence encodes CSVEVSGQEMVGANVLAF.

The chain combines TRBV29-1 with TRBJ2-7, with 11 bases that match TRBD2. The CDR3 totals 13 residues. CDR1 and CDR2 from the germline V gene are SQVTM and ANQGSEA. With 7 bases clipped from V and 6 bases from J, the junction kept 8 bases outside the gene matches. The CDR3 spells CSGATGLAGEQYF. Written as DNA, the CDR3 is TGCAGCGGTGCGACAGGACTAGCGGGCGAGCAGTACTTC.

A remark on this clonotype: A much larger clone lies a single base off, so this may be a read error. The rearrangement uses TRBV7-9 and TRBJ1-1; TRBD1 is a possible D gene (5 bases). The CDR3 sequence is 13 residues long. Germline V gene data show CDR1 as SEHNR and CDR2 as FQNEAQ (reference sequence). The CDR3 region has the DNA TGTGCCAACAGCCGACAGTGGAACACTGAAGCTTTCTTT. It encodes CANSRQWNTEAFF. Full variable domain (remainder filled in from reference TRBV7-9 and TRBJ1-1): DTGVSQNPRHKITKRGQNVTFRCDPISEHNRLYWYRQTLGQGPEFLTYFQNEAQLEKSRLLSDRFSAERPKGSFSTLEIQRTEQGDSAMYLCANSRQWNTEAFFGQGTRLTVV.

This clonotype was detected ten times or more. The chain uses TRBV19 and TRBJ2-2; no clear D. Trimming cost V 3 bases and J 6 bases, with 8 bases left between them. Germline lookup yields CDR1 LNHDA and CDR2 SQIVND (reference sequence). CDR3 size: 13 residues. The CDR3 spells CASSIWIAGELFF. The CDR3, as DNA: TGTGCCAGTAGTATCTGGATCGCCGGGGAGCTGTTTTTT. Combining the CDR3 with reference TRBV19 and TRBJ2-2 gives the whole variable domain DGGITQSPKYLFRKEGQNVTLSCEQNLNHDAMYWYRQDPGQGLRLIYYSQIVNDFQKGDIAEGYSVSREKKESFPLTVTSAQKNPTAFYLCASSIWIAGELFFGEGSRLTVL.

The CDR3 DNA reads TGCAGTGTCAGCTATGGCAGGAACTCCTACGAGCAGTACTTC. Protein product: CSVSYGRNSYEQYF. The chain links TRBV20-1 to TRBJ2-7; D is unclear. Germline V lookup: CDR1 DFQATT, CDR2 SNEGSKA (reference sequence). Deletions cut 7 bases from V and 0 bases from J, with 16 bases between. The CDR3 is made up of 14 amino acids.

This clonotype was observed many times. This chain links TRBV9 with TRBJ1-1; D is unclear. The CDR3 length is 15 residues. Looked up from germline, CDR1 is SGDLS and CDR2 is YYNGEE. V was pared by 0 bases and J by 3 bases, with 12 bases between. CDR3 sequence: CASSVATDPYTEAFF. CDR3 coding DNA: TGTGCCAGCAGCGTAGCGACGGACCCGTACACTGAAGCTTTCTTT.

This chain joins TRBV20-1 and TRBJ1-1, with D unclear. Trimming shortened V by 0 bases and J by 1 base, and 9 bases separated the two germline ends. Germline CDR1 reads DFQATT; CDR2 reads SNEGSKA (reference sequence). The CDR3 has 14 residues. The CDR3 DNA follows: TGCAGTGCTAGAGATCTGGGGAAGAACACTGAAGCTTTCTTT. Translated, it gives CSARDLGKNTEAFF.

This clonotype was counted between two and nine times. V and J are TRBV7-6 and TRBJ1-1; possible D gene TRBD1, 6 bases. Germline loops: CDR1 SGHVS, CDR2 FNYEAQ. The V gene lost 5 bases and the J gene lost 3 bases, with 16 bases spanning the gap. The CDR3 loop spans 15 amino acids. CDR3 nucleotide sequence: TGTGCCAGCAGCCCAACACAGGGCGCATACACTGAAGCTTTCTTT. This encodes CASSPTQGAYTEAFF.

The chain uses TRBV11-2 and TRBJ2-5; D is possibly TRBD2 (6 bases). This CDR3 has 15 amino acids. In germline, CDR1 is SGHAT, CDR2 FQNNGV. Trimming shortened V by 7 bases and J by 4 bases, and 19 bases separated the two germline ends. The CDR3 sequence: CASTHPGSPPETQYF. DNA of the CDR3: TGTGCCAGCACACATCCCGGGAGCCCCCCAGAGACCCAGTACTTC.

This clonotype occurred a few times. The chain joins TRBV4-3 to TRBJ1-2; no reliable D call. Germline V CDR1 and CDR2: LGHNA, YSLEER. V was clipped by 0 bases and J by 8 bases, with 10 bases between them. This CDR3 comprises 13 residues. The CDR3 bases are TGCGCCAGCAGCCAAGAAGGAGGGAGGGGCTACACCTTC. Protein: CASSQEGGRGYTF.

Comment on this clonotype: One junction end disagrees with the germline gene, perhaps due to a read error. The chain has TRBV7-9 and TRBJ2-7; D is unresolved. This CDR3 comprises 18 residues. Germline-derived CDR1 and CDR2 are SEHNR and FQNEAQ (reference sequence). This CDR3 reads CASSLVGRVGGGSYKQYF. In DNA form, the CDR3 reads TGTGCCAGCAGCTTAGTTGGTCGGGTTGGTGGCGGCTCCTACAAGCAGTACTTC. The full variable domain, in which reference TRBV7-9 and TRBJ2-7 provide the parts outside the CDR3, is DTGVSQNPRHKITKRGQNVTFRCDPISEHNRLYWYRQTLGQGPEFLTYFQNEAQLEKSRLLSDRFSAERPKGSFSTLEIQRTEQGDSAMYLCASSLVGRVGGGSYKQYFGPGTRLTVT.

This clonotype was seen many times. CDR3 coding DNA: TGTGCCAGCAGTACAGGGTACCAAGAGACCCAGTACTTC. Translating it yields CASSTGYQETQYF. This chain links TRBV9 with TRBJ2-5, with D possibly being TRBD1 (6 bases). The length of the CDR3 is 13 residues. Germline V CDR1 and CDR2: SGDLS, YYNGEE. The V end lost 5 bases, the J end lost 0 bases, and 8 bases lay between the germline ends.

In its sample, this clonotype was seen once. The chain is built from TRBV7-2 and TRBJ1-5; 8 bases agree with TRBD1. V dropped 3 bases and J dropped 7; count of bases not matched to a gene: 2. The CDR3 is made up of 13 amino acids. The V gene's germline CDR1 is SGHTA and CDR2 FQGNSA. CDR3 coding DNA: TGTGCCAGCAGCTTCGACAGGGGACAGCCCCAGCATTTT. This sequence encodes CASSFDRGQPQHF. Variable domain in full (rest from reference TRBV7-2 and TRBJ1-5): GAGVSQSPSNKVTEKGKDVELRCDPISGHTALYWYRQSLGQGLEFLIYFQGNSAPDKSGLPSDRFSAERTGGSVSTLTIQRTQQEDSAVYLCASSFDRGQPQHFGDGTRLSIL.

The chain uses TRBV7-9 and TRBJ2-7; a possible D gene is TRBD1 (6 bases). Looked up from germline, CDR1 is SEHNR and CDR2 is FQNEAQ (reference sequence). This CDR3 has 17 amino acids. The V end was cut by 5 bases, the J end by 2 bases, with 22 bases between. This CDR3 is CASSPGDRVALPYEQYF. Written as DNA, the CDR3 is TGTGCCAGCAGCCCAGGGGATAGGGTAGCGTTACCCTACGAGCAGTACTTC.

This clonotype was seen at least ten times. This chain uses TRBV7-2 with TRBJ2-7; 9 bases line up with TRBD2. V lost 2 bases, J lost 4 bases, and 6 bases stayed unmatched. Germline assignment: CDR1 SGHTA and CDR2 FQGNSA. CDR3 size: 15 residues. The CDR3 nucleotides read TGTGCCAGCAGCTTATTGGCTAGCGGGAAGTACGAGCAGTACTTC. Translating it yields CASSLLASGKYEQYF. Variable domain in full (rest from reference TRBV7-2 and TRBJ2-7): GAGVSQSPSNKVTEKGKDVELRCDPISGHTALYWYRQSLGQGLEFLIYFQGNSAPDKSGLPSDRFSAERTGGSVSTLTIQRTQQEDSAVYLCASSLLASGKYEQYFGPGTRLTVT.

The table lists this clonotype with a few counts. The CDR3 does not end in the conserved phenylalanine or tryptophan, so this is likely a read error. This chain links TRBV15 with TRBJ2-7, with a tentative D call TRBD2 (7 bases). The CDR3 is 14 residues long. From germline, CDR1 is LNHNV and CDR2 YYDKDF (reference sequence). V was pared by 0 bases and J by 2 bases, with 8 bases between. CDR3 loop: CATSREGGPYEQYL. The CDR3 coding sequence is TGTGCCACCAGCAGAGAGGGGGGGCCCTACGAGCAGTACCTC.

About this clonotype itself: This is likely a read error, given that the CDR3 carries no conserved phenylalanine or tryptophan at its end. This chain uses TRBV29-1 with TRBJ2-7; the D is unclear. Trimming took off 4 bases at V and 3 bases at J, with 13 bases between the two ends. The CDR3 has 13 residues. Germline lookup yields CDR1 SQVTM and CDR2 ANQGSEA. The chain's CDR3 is CSVVDPRNYEQYL. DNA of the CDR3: TGCAGCGTTGTGGACCCACGAAACTACGAGCAGTACCTC.

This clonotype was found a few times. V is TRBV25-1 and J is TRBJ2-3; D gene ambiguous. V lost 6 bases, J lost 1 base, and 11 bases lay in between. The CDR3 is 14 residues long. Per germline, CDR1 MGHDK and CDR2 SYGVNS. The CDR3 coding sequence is TGTGCCAGCAGACCCACTGGACGCACAGATACGCAGTATTTT. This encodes CASRPTGRTDTQYF.

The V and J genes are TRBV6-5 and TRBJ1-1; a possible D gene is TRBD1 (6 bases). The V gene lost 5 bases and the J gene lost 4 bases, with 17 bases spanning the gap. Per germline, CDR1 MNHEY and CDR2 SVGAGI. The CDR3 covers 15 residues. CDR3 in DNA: TGTGCCAGCAGTCGGGCGGGGGCGGATGGCACTGAAGCTTTCTTT. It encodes CASSRAGADGTEAFF.

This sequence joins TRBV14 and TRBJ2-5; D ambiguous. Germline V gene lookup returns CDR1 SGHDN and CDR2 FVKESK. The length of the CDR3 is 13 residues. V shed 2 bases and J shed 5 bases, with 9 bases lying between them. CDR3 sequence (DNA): TGTGCCAGCAGCCAACGGTCTTTGGAGACCCAGTACTTC. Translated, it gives CASSQRSLETQYF. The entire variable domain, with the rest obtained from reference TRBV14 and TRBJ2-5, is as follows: EAGVTQFPSHSVIEKGQTVTLRCDPISGHDNLYWYRRVMGKEIKFLLHFVKESKQDESGMPNNRFLAERTGGTYSTLKVQPAELEDSGVYFCASSQRSLETQYFGPGTRLLVL.

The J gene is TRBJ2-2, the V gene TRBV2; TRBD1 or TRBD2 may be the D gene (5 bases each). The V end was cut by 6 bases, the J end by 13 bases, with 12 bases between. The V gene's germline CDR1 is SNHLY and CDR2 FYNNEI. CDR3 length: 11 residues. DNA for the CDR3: TGTGCCAGCAGGGGGGATAGGGGGCTGTTTTTT. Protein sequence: CASRGDRGLFF. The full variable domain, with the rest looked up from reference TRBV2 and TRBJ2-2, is EPEVTQTPSHQVTQMGQEVILRCVPISNHLYFYWYRQILGQKVEFLVSFYNNEISEKSEIFDDQFSVERPDGSNFTLKIRSTKLEDSAMYFCASRGDRGLFFGEGSRLTVL.